The sequence of this T cell receptor beta chain was determined in a study of T cells in Graves' hyperthyroidism and ophthalmopathy (dated by TCRdb to the late 2010s). As for the study more broadly: Peripheral blood was collected at initial diagnosis, before any treatment. To identify distinguishing TCR V-J signatures, a discovery cohort of 90 to 100 patients was used, comprising 40 to 45 with Graves' ophthalmopathy and about 59 with stable Graves' hyperthyroidism. Prospective prediction of ophthalmopathy was tested in an independent validation cohort consisting of 18 to 20 hyperthyroidism patients and 15 or so patients who later progressed to ophthalmopathy. The 100 discovery patients were randomly split 7:3 into training and test sets. In six Graves' hyperthyroidism patients, the study also compared T-cell repertoires from thyroid tissue with T-cell repertoires from blood. After blood sampling, hyperthyroidism patients were treated with methimazole at a starting dose of 30 mg daily, and ophthalmopathy patients were treated with high-dose intravenous methylprednisolone. TCR Vbeta CDR3 sequencing of 130 to 150 peripheral blood samples (around 45 ophthalmopathy, under 80 hyperthyroidism and approximately 17 progressor patients) is reported in the paper.

Graves' hyperthyroidism was defined as stable when no progression to ophthalmopathy occurred over 18 months of follow-up. Hyperthyroidism patients were aged 18 to 65 years and newly diagnosed, with disease duration of less than 2 months. The study excluded patients with uncontrolled infections, other autoimmune diseases, pregnancy or lactation. Diagnoses were based on clinical symptoms, serum thyroxine and TRAb, thyroid ultrasound and orbital computed tomography. PBMCs were isolated from 7.5 to 10 ml of fresh peripheral blood by Ficoll-Paque density gradient centrifugation. Trizol reagent was used to extract total RNA, and RNA quality was then checked on an Agilent 2100 Bioanalyzer. Points the paper makes about the study in general: Most expanded thyroid clonotypes (frequency above 0.001) were also detected in blood, suggesting blood repertoires may reflect thyroid immune responses. No statistical method was used to set the sample size in advance, and investigators knew the group allocation. During validation, the model predicted progression to ophthalmopathy a median of about 5.9 months ahead of onset, with almost 71% sensitivity and 72% to 85% specificity. In cross-validation, a model built on a 13 V-J signature told ophthalmopathy apart from stable hyperthyroidism with just under 90% sensitivity and around 84% specificity, and in testing the same model reached 80%/75%.

The TCR beta CDR3 regions were amplified from RNA transcripts. A first-round RT-PCR of the TCR CDR3 used the HTBI primer set with the Qiagen OneStep RT-PCR kit. Libraries were constructed in a second round of multiplex PCR, after which size selection and purification were performed. The libraries were sequenced on an Illumina HiSeq2000 using paired-end 100 bp reads. The authors' analysis ran thus. SOAPnuke was used to process the raw data, throwing out any read that contained adapters or uncalled bases, had a mean Phred below 15, or lacked an exact constant-primer or identifier match. COPE v1.2.5 was used to merge high-quality paired reads, and clonotypes were defined as unique nucleotide sequences. Clonotypes were aligned to IMGT TRBV, TRBD and TRBJ reference segments using MiTCR v1.1. The analysis included only V-J combinations with a frequency above 0.0001, which together covered around 99% of the repertoires. The TCS score was defined as F50 (clonal expansion) divided by E x V (chaos), with BLOSUM62-based TCRdist calculated between CDR3 peptides within each V-J. Welch's t-statistics and random forest reduced around 520 V-J features to 13, which were used in a naive Bayes classifier (R e1071). TCRdb cleaned the public reads at Q25 with fastp, built clones with MiXCR and kept in-frame beta chains. Each CDR3 protein gets just one entry, which takes the most common genes and DNA from the rows behind it. The V and J calls here are based on TCRdb, not the publication. For this sample the table gives approximately 630,000 distinct CDR3 sequences, of which about a sixth were detected only once. The ten most abundant clones make up around 4% of the sample.

Note on this clonotype: The target of this receptor is not known. It has no much larger one-base neighbor in the sample; base qualities were not kept.

The V and J ends are trimmed by 4 bases and 6 bases, leaving 17 bases between them. The CDR3 has 16 amino acids, counting the end cysteine and phenylalanine. Only CDR3 DNA is held: 48 bases, read in frame from base 1. CDR1 and CDR2 were assigned from the germline V gene as SGHDT and YYEEEE. The sequenced material came from blood. The V and J genes are TRBV5-6 and TRBJ1-6; the D segment could be TRBD1, given 6 matching bases. The sequence was collected from a woman in her 30s with Graves' hyperthyroidism. The DNA sequence follows: TGTGCCAGCAGCAACCGATGGACAGTGCCTAATTCACCCCTCCACTTT. This sequence encodes CASSNRWTVPNSPLHF.